This is a list of T cell receptor beta chains from one sample in a study of shared clonotypes between healthy human individuals. Assay used: immunoSEQ multiplex PCR; TCRdb lists only in-frame clones, some missing. The data contain some 1 million clones, around 74% of them singletons. Material: memory CD4+ T cells sorted from blood. The receptors were sampled from a man younger than 35 in good health. The CDR3 runs from the conserved cysteine through the conserved F or W. Fields, in order: D gene, J gene, clone size, V gene, CDR3 DNA, CDR3 protein. The D gene is left open where the match is weak. Clone size is given for some rows only: seen once, a few or many times, or a class if the clone is expanded.

D gene: NA; J gene: TRBJ1-1; clone size: few; V gene: TRBV6-1; CDR3 DNA: TGTGCCAGCAGCCTCGGCATTATGAACACTGAAGCTTTCTTT; CDR3 protein: CASSLGIMNTEAFF
D gene: TRBD1; J gene: TRBJ1-2; clone size: NA; V gene: TRBV7-2; CDR3 DNA: TGTGCCAGCAGCTTCCTCCGGGACAGGGTACACTACACCTTC; CDR3 protein: CASSFLRDRVHYTF
D gene: NA; J gene: TRBJ2-2; clone size: once; V gene: TRBV6-4; CDR3 DNA: TGTGCCAGCAGACCCGGGACACACACCGGGGAGCTGTTTTTT; CDR3 protein: CASRPGTHTGELFF
D gene: TRBD1; J gene: TRBJ2-6; clone size: NA; V gene: TRBV4-3; CDR3 DNA: TGCGCCAGCAGCCAAGATTGGGGACAGGCTGGGGCCAACGTCCTGACTTTC; CDR3 protein: CASSQDWGQAGANVLTF
D gene: TRBD1; J gene: TRBJ1-2; clone size: NA; V gene: TRBV27; CDR3 DNA: TGTGCCAGCAGCTCACAACGGGACAGGGATCGGTATGGCTACACCTTC; CDR3 protein: CASSSQRDRDRYGYTF
D gene: NA; J gene: TRBJ1-1; clone size: once; V gene: TRBV7-6; CDR3 DNA: TGTGCCAGCAGCTTAGCCCCTGGGGCACACACTGAAGCTTTCTTT; CDR3 protein: CASSLAPGAHTEAFF
D gene: NA; J gene: TRBJ1-2; clone size: NA; V gene: TRBV27; CDR3 DNA: TGTGCCAGCAGTTTATTACAGGGAAAAACGGCTAACTATGGCTACACCTTC; CDR3 protein: CASSLLQGKTANYGYTF
D gene: TRBD1; J gene: TRBJ1-5; clone size: NA; V gene: TRBV2; CDR3 DNA: TGTGCCAGCAGAGGACAGGAGAGCAATCAGCCCCAGCATTTT; CDR3 protein: CASRGQESNQPQHF
D gene: NA; J gene: TRBJ2-7; clone size: NA; V gene: TRBV5-1; CDR3 DNA: TGCGCCAGCAGCTTGTGGACTGTCTCCTACGAGCAGTACTTC; CDR3 protein: CASSLWTVSYEQYF
D gene: NA; J gene: TRBJ2-7; clone size: few; V gene: TRBV6-1; CDR3 DNA: TGTGCCAGCAGTGAGGCCGGCGTCTATATACCCTACGCGCAGTACTTC; CDR3 protein: CASSEAGVYIPYAQYF
D gene: NA; J gene: TRBJ1-5; clone size: NA; V gene: TRBV6-5; CDR3 DNA: TGTGCCAGCAGGCCCGACAGAAAAAATCAGCCCCAGCATTTT; CDR3 protein: CASRPDRKNQPQHF
D gene: NA; J gene: TRBJ1-5; clone size: once; V gene: TRBV7-2; CDR3 DNA: TGTGCCAGCAGCCCCACGGACAAAGGAGACAATCAGCCCCAGCATTTT; CDR3 protein: CASSPTDKGDNQPQHF
D gene: TRBD2; J gene: TRBJ2-3; clone size: NA; V gene: TRBV7-9; CDR3 DNA: TGTGCCAGCAGCTTAGTTAGCGGGGGGGCTCCAGATACGCAGTATTTT; CDR3 protein: CASSLVSGGAPDTQYF
D gene: TRBD1; J gene: TRBJ2-7; clone size: once; V gene: TRBV28; CDR3 DNA: TGTGCCAGCAGTTTGAGGACAGGGGGCGTCGGGCAGTACTTC; CDR3 protein: CASSLRTGGVGQYF
D gene: TRBD2; J gene: TRBJ2-7; clone size: once; V gene: TRBV5-5; CDR3 DNA: TGTGCCAGCAGCCGCGTGAGCGGGACTAGCAGCTCCTACGAGCAGTACTTC; CDR3 protein: CASSRVSGTSSSYEQYF
D gene: TRBD1; J gene: TRBJ2-3; clone size: NA; V gene: TRBV7-9; CDR3 DNA: TGTGCCAGCAGCTTCGCAGGGGGCGAGATAGATACGCAGTATTTT; CDR3 protein: CASSFAGGEIDTQYF
D gene: NA; J gene: TRBJ1-3; clone size: once; V gene: TRBV9; CDR3 DNA: TGTGCCAGCAGCCCGTGGGACATCCTCTCTGGAAACACCATATATTTT; CDR3 protein: CASSPWDILSGNTIYF
D gene: TRBD1; J gene: TRBJ2-7; clone size: NA; V gene: TRBV9; CDR3 DNA: TGTGCCAGCAGCGTAGGACCCCAGGGGGTAGCCTACGAGCAGTACTTC; CDR3 protein: CASSVGPQGVAYEQYF
D gene: TRBD2; J gene: TRBJ2-3; clone size: NA; V gene: TRBV28; CDR3 DNA: TGTGCCAGCAGTCCCCAGCGGGGGAGTAGCACAGATACGCAGTATTTT; CDR3 protein: CASSPQRGSSTDTQYF
D gene: NA; J gene: TRBJ2-7; clone size: NA; V gene: TRBV4-1; CDR3 DNA: TGCGCCAGCAGCCAACCGGGAAGAAGCTACGAGCAGTACTTC; CDR3 protein: CASSQPGRSYEQYF
D gene: TRBD2; J gene: TRBJ2-5; clone size: NA; V gene: TRBV5-1; CDR3 DNA: TGCGCCAGCAGCTTGGGACTAGCGGGAGGGCAAGAGACCCAGTACTTC; CDR3 protein: CASSLGLAGGQETQYF
D gene: NA; J gene: TRBJ1-3; clone size: NA; V gene: TRBV6-1; CDR3 DNA: TGTGCCAGCAGTGAAGCCGGGGGAGTCGGCTGGAAAAACACCATATATTTT; CDR3 protein: CASSEAGGVGWKNTIYF
D gene: NA; J gene: TRBJ1-2; clone size: NA; V gene: TRBV19; CDR3 DNA: TGTGCCAGTAGTATCTTTGTCGTCCGGAGCGTCTCGAACTATGGCTACACCTTC; CDR3 protein: CASSIFVVRSVSNYGYTF
D gene: TRBD1; J gene: TRBJ2-5; clone size: NA; V gene: TRBV5-1; CDR3 DNA: TGCGCCAGCAGCCTGGGACAGGGGGTTGGCCAAGAGACCCAGTACTTC; CDR3 protein: CASSLGQGVGQETQYF
D gene: NA; J gene: TRBJ2-1; clone size: NA; V gene: TRBV10-3; CDR3 DNA: TGTGCCATCAGTGAGGGGCAGGGCTCCTACAATGAGCAGTTCTTC; CDR3 protein: CAISEGQGSYNEQFF
D gene: NA; J gene: TRBJ2-1; clone size: once; V gene: TRBV7-8; CDR3 DNA: TGTGCCAGCAGCTTTCTGGACTTTTACAATGAGCAGTTCTTC; CDR3 protein: CASSFLDFYNEQFF
D gene: NA; J gene: TRBJ2-5; clone size: NA; V gene: TRBV10-1; CDR3 DNA: TGCGCCAGCAGTGAGTCGAATGGGGAGACCCAGTACTTC; CDR3 protein: CASSESNGETQYF
D gene: TRBD1; J gene: TRBJ1-2; clone size: NA; V gene: TRBV27; CDR3 DNA: TGTGCCAGCAGTGGGCAGGGGGGGGCTGGCTACACCTTC; CDR3 protein: CASSGQGGAGYTF
D gene: TRBD1; J gene: TRBJ1-1; clone size: NA; V gene: TRBV5-4; CDR3 DNA: TGTGCCAGCAGCTTAAAGACAGGGGTTGACACTGAAGCTTTCTTT; CDR3 protein: CASSLKTGVDTEAFF
D gene: NA; J gene: TRBJ1-5; clone size: few; V gene: TRBV19; CDR3 DNA: TGTGCCACCAGTGAATTGGGACACAGCAATCAGCCCCAGCATTTT; CDR3 protein: CATSELGHSNQPQHF
D gene: TRBD1; J gene: TRBJ1-1; clone size: once; V gene: TRBV29-1; CDR3 DNA: TGCAGCGATTCCGGGACAGACTTTTTCACTGAAGCTTTCTTT; CDR3 protein: CSDSGTDFFTEAFF
D gene: NA; J gene: TRBJ1-5; clone size: once; V gene: TRBV6-1; CDR3 DNA: TGTGCCAGCAGTGAATATTTCGGTAACAATCAGCCCCAGCATTTT; CDR3 protein: CASSEYFGNNQPQHF
D gene: NA; J gene: TRBJ1-1; clone size: NA; V gene: TRBV18; CDR3 DNA: TGTGCCAGCTCACCGAACAGGGTGGAGTTGGAAGCTTTCTTT; CDR3 protein: CASSPNRVELEAFF